The rows below give T cell receptor beta chains drawn from one sample of a study of blood T cell repertoires in COVID-19. TCRdb's copy holds only in-frame clones and misses some; the assay was immunoSEQ multiplex PCR. The repertoire holds over 75,000 clones, with approximately 87% as singletons. Material: peripheral blood. The origin of the receptors is a human donor with active COVID-19. The donor label of this sample is uncertain. Both conserved end residues are part of each CDR3. D genes are given only for firm matches. Size is omitted from some rows. Given values are once, few, many or a class for expanded clones.

abundance: -; len: 14; d_gene: TRBD2; j_gene: TRBJ2-5; v_gene: TRBV7-2; CDR3aa: CASSLGVAGGQGYF; CDR3nt: TGTGCCAGCAGCTTAGGAGTAGCGGGGGGGCAGGGGTACTTC
abundance: -; len: 16; d_gene: TRBD1; j_gene: TRBJ1-3; v_gene: TRBV6-1; CDR3aa: CASSGQGNRSGNTIYF; CDR3nt: TGTGCCAGCAGTGGACAGGGCAACCGCTCTGGAAACACCATATATTTT
abundance: once; len: 18; d_gene: TRBD2; j_gene: TRBJ2-2; v_gene: TRBV4-1; CDR3aa: CASSPRTSGGANTGELFF; CDR3nt: TGCGCCAGCAGTCCTCGGACTAGCGGGGGGGCTAACACCGGGGAGCTGTTTTTT
abundance: -; len: 17; d_gene: -; j_gene: TRBJ2-1; v_gene: TRBV18; CDR3aa: CASSPLGFTFSYNEQFF; CDR3nt: TGTGCCAGCTCACCACTGGGCTTCACGTTCTCCTACAATGAGCAGTTCTTC
abundance: -; len: 15; d_gene: TRBD2; j_gene: TRBJ2-5; v_gene: TRBV3-1/TRBV3-2; CDR3aa: CASSPTSGGLETQYF; CDR3nt: TGTGCCAGCAGCCCTACTAGCGGGGGGTTGGAGACCCAGTACTTC
abundance: few; len: 14; d_gene: -; j_gene: TRBJ1-1; v_gene: TRBV6-5; CDR3aa: CASSYSGGYTEAFF; CDR3nt: TGTGCCAGCAGTTACTCCGGGGGGTACACTGAAGCTTTCTTT
abundance: -; len: 15; d_gene: -; j_gene: TRBJ1-5; v_gene: TRBV4-2; CDR3aa: CASSQVLGNNQPQHF; CDR3nt: TGTGCCAGCAGCCAAGTTCTAGGTAACAATCAGCCCCAGCATTTT
abundance: -; len: 11; d_gene: -; j_gene: TRBJ1-6; v_gene: TRBV6-1; CDR3aa: CASSDVPGPHF; CDR3nt: TGTGCCAGCAGTGACGTCCCAGGGCCCCACTTT
abundance: -; len: 17; d_gene: TRBD1; j_gene: TRBJ2-5; v_gene: TRBV3-1/TRBV3-2; CDR3aa: CASSQDLRDSRQETQYF; CDR3nt: TGTGCCAGCAGCCAAGATCTTAGGGACAGCCGTCAAGAGACCCAGTACTTC
abundance: -; len: 14; d_gene: -; j_gene: TRBJ1-6; v_gene: TRBV15; CDR3aa: CATSSGTSTSPLHF; CDR3nt: TGTGCCACCAGCAGCGGGACATCCACTTCACCCCTCCACTTT
abundance: -; len: 15; d_gene: TRBD1; j_gene: TRBJ2-6; v_gene: TRBV5-5; CDR3aa: CASSSTGHGANVLTF; CDR3nt: TGTGCCAGCAGCTCGACAGGGCATGGGGCCAACGTCCTGACTTTC
abundance: -; len: 14; d_gene: TRBD1; j_gene: TRBJ2-5; v_gene: TRBV7-9; CDR3aa: CASSPGTGGETQYF; CDR3nt: TGTGCCAGCAGCCCGGGGACAGGAGGGGAGACCCAGTACTTC
abundance: -; len: 14; d_gene: TRBD1; j_gene: TRBJ2-3; v_gene: TRBV7-2; CDR3aa: CASSQDRATDTQYF; CDR3nt: TGTGCCAGCAGCCAGGACAGGGCCACAGATACGCAGTATTTT
abundance: -; len: 18; d_gene: -; j_gene: TRBJ2-3; v_gene: TRBV21-1; CDR3aa: CASRARTSGGAFADTQYF; CDR3nt: TGTGCCAGCAGGGCAAGGACTAGCGGGGGGGCCTTCGCAGATACGCAGTATTTT
abundance: -; len: 16; d_gene: TRBD2; j_gene: TRBJ2-1; v_gene: TRBV7-6; CDR3aa: CASSSRTSGVSNEQFF; CDR3nt: TGTGCCAGCAGCTCCAGGACTAGCGGGGTCTCCAATGAGCAGTTCTTC
abundance: -; len: 15; d_gene: TRBD2; j_gene: TRBJ2-5; v_gene: TRBV7-8; CDR3aa: CASSPNSGGTETQYF; CDR3nt: TGTGCCAGCAGCCCGAATAGCGGGGGTACGGAGACCCAGTACTTC
abundance: -; len: 18; d_gene: TRBD1; j_gene: TRBJ1-2; v_gene: TRBV4-2; CDR3aa: CASSQDRVSPGGSYGYTF; CDR3nt: TGTGCCAGCAGCCAAGATCGTGTTTCCCCAGGGGGTAGCTATGGCTACACCTTC
abundance: -; len: 15; d_gene: TRBD1; j_gene: TRBJ2-7; v_gene: TRBV24-1; CDR3aa: CATSDSGQGSYEQYF; CDR3nt: TGTGCCACCAGTGATTCGGGACAGGGCTCCTACGAGCAGTACTTC
abundance: -; len: 14; d_gene: -; j_gene: TRBJ1-5; v_gene: TRBV4-3; CDR3aa: CASSQGLRGQPQHF; CDR3nt: TGCGCCAGCAGTCAAGGGTTGAGAGGCCAGCCCCAGCATTTT
abundance: few; len: 15; d_gene: -; j_gene: TRBJ1-2; v_gene: TRBV9; CDR3aa: CASSVGTGPNYGYTF; CDR3nt: TGTGCCAGCAGCGTAGGTACAGGGCCGAACTATGGCTACACCTTC
abundance: -; len: 18; d_gene: TRBD2; j_gene: TRBJ2-1; v_gene: TRBV29-1; CDR3aa: CSVELTSGGRSSYNEQFF; CDR3nt: TGCAGCGTTGAGTTAACTAGCGGGGGCCGGAGCTCCTACAATGAGCAGTTCTTC
abundance: once; len: 15; d_gene: TRBD2; j_gene: TRBJ2-5; v_gene: TRBV7-2; CDR3aa: CASSMTGLVGETQYF; CDR3nt: TGTGCCAGCAGCATGACGGGACTAGTAGGGGAGACCCAGTACTTC
abundance: -; len: 15; d_gene: TRBD1; j_gene: TRBJ1-1; v_gene: TRBV7-9; CDR3aa: CASSSWDSGHTEAFF; CDR3nt: TGTGCCAGCAGCTCATGGGACAGTGGGCACACTGAAGCTTTCTTT
abundance: -; len: 14; d_gene: TRBD1; j_gene: TRBJ2-3; v_gene: TRBV5-6; CDR3aa: CASSQDRGTDTQYF; CDR3nt: TGTGCCAGCAGCCAGGACAGGGGAACAGATACGCAGTATTTT
abundance: -; len: 21; d_gene: TRBD1; j_gene: TRBJ2-7; v_gene: TRBV10-3; CDR3aa: CAISVDRTKRAKGIKPYEQYF; CDR3nt: TGTGCCATCAGTGTGGACAGGACCAAAAGGGCAAAGGGCATCAAACCTTACGAGCAGTACTTC
abundance: medium-sized; len: 13; d_gene: TRBD1; j_gene: TRBJ1-6; v_gene: TRBV6-6; CDR3aa: CATSTGLNSPLHF; CDR3nt: TGTGCCACCTCGACAGGGCTTAATTCACCCCTCCACTTT
abundance: -; len: 13; d_gene: -; j_gene: TRBJ1-1; v_gene: TRBV2; CDR3aa: CASVTVRDTEAFF; CDR3nt: TGTGCCAGCGTGACAGTCCGAGACACTGAAGCTTTCTTT
abundance: -; len: 14; d_gene: -; j_gene: TRBJ1-2; v_gene: TRBV3-1/TRBV3-2; CDR3aa: CASSQDQGLYGYTF; CDR3nt: TGTGCCAGCAGCCAAGATCAGGGTCTGTATGGCTACACCTTC
abundance: -; len: 16; d_gene: TRBD1; j_gene: TRBJ1-6; v_gene: TRBV9; CDR3aa: CASSVGRQGSDSPLHF; CDR3nt: TGTGCCAGCAGCGTAGGTCGACAGGGTTCGGATTCACCCCTCCACTTT
abundance: -; len: 15; d_gene: TRBD2; j_gene: TRBJ2-7; v_gene: TRBV6-1; CDR3aa: CASSEDTSGNYEQYF; CDR3nt: TGTGCCAGCAGTGAGGACACTAGCGGAAACTACGAGCAGTACTTC
abundance: -; len: 13; d_gene: -; j_gene: TRBJ2-7; v_gene: TRBV19; CDR3aa: CATVDPWSYEQYF; CDR3nt: TGTGCCACCGTGGATCCCTGGAGCTACGAGCAGTACTTC
abundance: -; len: 13; d_gene: -; j_gene: TRBJ2-1; v_gene: TRBV5-1; CDR3aa: CASSSPGVDEQFF; CDR3nt: TGCGCCAGCAGCAGTCCAGGGGTAGATGAGCAGTTCTTC
abundance: -; len: 16; d_gene: TRBD2; j_gene: TRBJ2-1; v_gene: TRBV12-5; CDR3aa: CASGSEAGGDYNEQFF; CDR3nt: TGTGCTAGTGGTTCCGAAGCGGGGGGGGATTACAATGAGCAGTTCTTC
abundance: -; len: 13; d_gene: -; j_gene: TRBJ2-4; v_gene: TRBV6-5; CDR3aa: CASSYNRDNIQYF; CDR3nt: TGTGCCAGCAGTTACAACAGGGACAACATTCAGTACTTC
abundance: -; len: 17; d_gene: -; j_gene: TRBJ2-2; v_gene: TRBV3-1/TRBV3-2; CDR3aa: CASSQGRGVTNTGELFF; CDR3nt: TGTGCCAGCAGCCAGGGGCGCGGGGTTACGAACACCGGGGAGCTGTTTTTT
abundance: -; len: 12; d_gene: -; j_gene: TRBJ2-7; v_gene: TRBV3-1/TRBV3-2; CDR3aa: CASSSVVAEQYF; CDR3nt: TGTGCCAGCAGCTCCGTCGTGGCCGAGCAGTACTTC
abundance: -; len: 17; d_gene: TRBD1; j_gene: TRBJ2-6; v_gene: TRBV4-1; CDR3aa: CASSPGQDLSGANVLTF; CDR3nt: TGCGCCAGCAGCCCCGGACAGGACCTCTCGGGGGCCAACGTCCTGACTTTC
abundance: -; len: 15; d_gene: -; j_gene: TRBJ2-3; v_gene: TRBV7-2; CDR3aa: CASSLRDPSTDTQYF; CDR3nt: TGTGCCAGCAGCTTACGGGATCCTTCCACAGATACGCAGTATTTT
abundance: -; len: 16; d_gene: TRBD1; j_gene: TRBJ1-4; v_gene: TRBV10-1; CDR3aa: CASKVNHRGGKEKLFF; CDR3nt: TGCGCCAGCAAAGTAAACCACAGGGGGGGTAAGGAAAAACTGTTTTTT
abundance: few; len: 15; d_gene: -; j_gene: TRBJ1-6; v_gene: TRBV18; CDR3aa: CASSPLQGLNSPLHF; CDR3nt: TGTGCCAGCTCACCACTACAGGGATTAAATTCACCCCTCCACTTT
abundance: -; len: 13; d_gene: -; j_gene: TRBJ2-1; v_gene: TRBV11-2; CDR3aa: CASSLGVYNEQFF; CDR3nt: TGTGCCAGCAGCTTGGGAGTCTACAATGAGCAGTTCTTC
abundance: -; len: 13; d_gene: -; j_gene: TRBJ1-2; v_gene: TRBV25-1; CDR3aa: CASSEAGVYGYTF; CDR3nt: TGTGCCAGCAGTGAAGCCGGGGTCTATGGCTACACCTTC
abundance: -; len: 15; d_gene: TRBD2; j_gene: TRBJ2-3; v_gene: TRBV15; CDR3aa: CATSVVAGTPDTQYF; CDR3nt: TGTGCCACCAGCGTAGTAGCGGGGACGCCAGATACGCAGTATTTT
abundance: -; len: 16; d_gene: -; j_gene: TRBJ2-1; v_gene: TRBV27; CDR3aa: CASSLDWGGHSGEQFF; CDR3nt: TGTGCCAGCAGTTTAGATTGGGGGGGCCATTCGGGTGAGCAGTTCTTC
abundance: -; len: 14; d_gene: TRBD1; j_gene: TRBJ1-2; v_gene: TRBV2; CDR3aa: CASSEGQLEGGYTF; CDR3nt: TGTGCCAGCAGTGAGGGACAGCTTGAGGGAGGCTACACCTTC
abundance: -; len: 14; d_gene: TRBD2; j_gene: TRBJ2-7; v_gene: TRBV3-1/TRBV3-2; CDR3aa: CASSPLSGTNEQYF; CDR3nt: TGTGCCAGCAGCCCCCTTTCAGGGACTAACGAGCAGTACTTC
abundance: -; len: 15; d_gene: TRBD1; j_gene: TRBJ1-1; v_gene: TRBV27; CDR3aa: CASRRQGQKNTEAFF; CDR3nt: TGTGCCAGCAGACGACAGGGTCAGAAGAACACTGAAGCTTTCTTT
abundance: -; len: 15; d_gene: -; j_gene: TRBJ2-7; v_gene: TRBV5-5; CDR3aa: CASTTGVRISYEQYF; CDR3nt: TGTGCCAGCACCACTGGAGTTAGGATCTCGTACGAGCAGTACTTC
abundance: -; len: 18; d_gene: TRBD1; j_gene: TRBJ2-1; v_gene: TRBV9; CDR3aa: CASSVGQGDWIGEGEQFF; CDR3nt: TGTGCCAGCAGCGTAGGACAGGGAGATTGGATCGGAGAGGGTGAGCAGTTCTTC
abundance: few; len: 18; d_gene: TRBD2; j_gene: TRBJ2-1; v_gene: TRBV10-2; CDR3aa: CASSELGLAGGVFDEQFF; CDR3nt: TGCGCCAGCAGTGAGTTGGGACTAGCGGGGGGGGTATTCGATGAGCAGTTCTTC
abundance: -; len: 15; d_gene: TRBD1; j_gene: TRBJ2-7; v_gene: TRBV28; CDR3aa: CASTPTGTGSYEQYF; CDR3nt: TGTGCCAGCACCCCGACCGGGACAGGGTCCTACGAGCAGTACTTC
abundance: -; len: 13; d_gene: -; j_gene: TRBJ2-3; v_gene: TRBV27; CDR3aa: CASREAGTDTQYF; CDR3nt: TGTGCCAGCAGAGAAGCGGGCACAGATACGCAGTATTTT
abundance: -; len: 12; d_gene: TRBD1; j_gene: TRBJ1-2; v_gene: TRBV6-5; CDR3aa: CASRTYRGGYTF; CDR3nt: TGTGCCAGCAGGACATACAGGGGCGGCTACACCTTC